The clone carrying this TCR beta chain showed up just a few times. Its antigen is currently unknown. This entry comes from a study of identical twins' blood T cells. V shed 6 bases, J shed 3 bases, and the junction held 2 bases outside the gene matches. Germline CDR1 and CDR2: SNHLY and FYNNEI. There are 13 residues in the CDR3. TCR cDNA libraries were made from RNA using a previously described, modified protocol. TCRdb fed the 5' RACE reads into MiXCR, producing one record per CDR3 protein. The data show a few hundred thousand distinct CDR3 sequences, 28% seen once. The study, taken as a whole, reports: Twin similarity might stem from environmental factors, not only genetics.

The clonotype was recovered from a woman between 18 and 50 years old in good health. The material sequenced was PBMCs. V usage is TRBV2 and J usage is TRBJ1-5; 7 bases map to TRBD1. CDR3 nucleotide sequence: TGTGCCAGCAGGGACAGGCTCAATCAGCCCCAGCATTTT. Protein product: CASRDRLNQPQHF. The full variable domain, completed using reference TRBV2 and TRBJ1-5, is EPEVTQTPSHQVTQMGQEVILRCVPISNHLYFYWYRQILGQKVEFLVSFYNNEISEKSEIFDDQFSVERPDGSNFTLKIRSTKLEDSAMYFCASRDRLNQPQHFGDGTRLSIL.